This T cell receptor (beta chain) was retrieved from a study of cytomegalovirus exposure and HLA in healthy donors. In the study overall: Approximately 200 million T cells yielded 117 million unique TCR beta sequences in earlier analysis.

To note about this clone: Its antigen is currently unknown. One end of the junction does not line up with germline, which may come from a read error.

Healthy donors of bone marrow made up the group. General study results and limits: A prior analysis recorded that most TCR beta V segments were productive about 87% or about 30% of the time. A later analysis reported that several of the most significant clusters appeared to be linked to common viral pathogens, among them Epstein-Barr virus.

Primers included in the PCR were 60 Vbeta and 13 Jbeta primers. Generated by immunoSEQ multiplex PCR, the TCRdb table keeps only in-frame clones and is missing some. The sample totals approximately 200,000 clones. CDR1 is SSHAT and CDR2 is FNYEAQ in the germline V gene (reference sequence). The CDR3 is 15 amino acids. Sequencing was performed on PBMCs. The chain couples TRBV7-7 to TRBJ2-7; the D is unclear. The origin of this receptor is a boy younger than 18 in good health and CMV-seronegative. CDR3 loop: CASSLGTDETYEQYF. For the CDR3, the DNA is TGTGCTAGCAGCTTAGGCACAGATGAAACCTACGAGCAGTACTTC.